This T cell receptor beta chain was sequenced during a study of beta chain features in type 1 diabetes. Study-wide results and caveats: The question left open here concerned HLA type influencing TCRB rearrangement.

Reverse transcribing all isolated RNA meant expressed TCRB transcripts were sequenced. Sequencing was performed with immunoSEQ multiplex PCR; in TCRdb, only in-frame clones are kept and a portion is missing. The sample holds fewer than 900,000 clones, around a sixth seen once. Germline-derived CDR1 and CDR2 are ENHRY and SYGVKD. This CDR3 is built from 13 residues. J lost 4 bases, V lost 8 bases, and 4 bases had no gene match. This clone has more than one count but fewer than ten. Its antigen is undetermined. The chain recombines TRBV10-3 with TRBJ2-2; 7 bases align to TRBD2. The sample consisted of naive CD4+ T cells from blood. The sequence derives from a woman younger than 35 in good health. The CDR3 sequence is CAIWGLPTGELFF. The CDR3 DNA reads as TGTGCCATCTGGGGACTACCCACCGGGGAGCTGTTTTTT.